This T cell receptor beta chain is drawn from a study of response to subunit inactivated influenza vaccine. Study-level results: Authors suggested seasonal influenza vaccinations each recruit few new T cells.

TCRdb redid the calling of the RT-PCR reads with MiXCR, one entry per CDR3 protein. The table has 650,000 to 700,000 distinct CDR3 sequences, about 15% seen once. Germline V gene sequence: CDR1 MNHNS, CDR2 SASEGT. V lost 6 bases and J lost 4; bases outside the gene matches: 5. The CDR3 spans 15 residues. In its sample, this clonotype was seen a few times. Its cognate antigen is unknown. This chain links TRBV6-1 with TRBJ2-1; 11 bases line up with TRBD2. Sample: PBMCs from blood, taken approximately 12 days after vaccination. This receptor was obtained from a man aged 50-59 years who received an inactivated influenza vaccine. For the CDR3, the DNA is TGTGCCAGCAGCACTTCTAGCGGGGGGTACAATGAGCAGTTCTTC. It is translated as CASSTSSGGYNEQFF.